A selection of T cell receptor beta chains follows, all from one sample in a study of identical twins. MiXCR, applied by TCRdb to the 5' RACE reads, yields one record per CDR3 protein. The sample shows around 1.7 million distinct CDR3 sequences, about 30% of them seen only once. Sequencing was performed on cord blood. These receptors originate from a newborn girl in good health. Both conserved end residues are part of each CDR3. D genes are given only for firm matches. Expanded clones get a size class; other rows say once, few or many, or leave the size out.

d_call: -
j_call: TRBJ2-5
cdr3_length: 14
v_call: TRBV5-6
clone_size: few
cdr3_nt: TGTGCCAGCAGCTTCGGGGGTCACCAAGAGACCCAGTACTTC
cdr3_aa: CASSFGGHQETQYF

d_call: TRBD2
j_call: TRBJ2-1
cdr3_length: 16
v_call: TRBV2
clone_size: -
cdr3_nt: TGTGCCAGCAGGCCCACTAGCGCCCGTACCTACAATGAGCAGTTCTTC
cdr3_aa: CASRPTSARTYNEQFF

d_call: TRBD2
j_call: TRBJ2-3
cdr3_length: 18
v_call: TRBV24-1
clone_size: -
cdr3_nt: TGTGCCACCAGTGATTTCCTGACTAGCGGGAGCCGCACAGATACGCAGTATTTT
cdr3_aa: CATSDFLTSGSRTDTQYF

d_call: -
j_call: TRBJ2-3
cdr3_length: 13
v_call: TRBV20-1
clone_size: many
cdr3_nt: TGCAGTGCTCCCGTACTAGTTTCAGATACGCAGTATTTT
cdr3_aa: CSAPVLVSDTQYF

d_call: -
j_call: TRBJ2-3
cdr3_length: 13
v_call: TRBV15
clone_size: few
cdr3_nt: TGTGCCACCAGCAGTTCTCCCACAGATACGCAGTATTTT
cdr3_aa: CATSSSPTDTQYF

d_call: -
j_call: TRBJ1-2
cdr3_length: 15
v_call: TRBV20-1
clone_size: few
cdr3_nt: TGCAGTGCGATTCCGGCGGGACGGACCGTTTATGGCTACACCTTC
cdr3_aa: CSAIPAGRTVYGYTF

d_call: TRBD2
j_call: TRBJ2-3
cdr3_length: 18
v_call: TRBV4-2
clone_size: -
cdr3_nt: TGTGCCAGCAGCCAAGCCTCTCATAGCGGGAGGGGCACAGATACGCAGTATTTT
cdr3_aa: CASSQASHSGRGTDTQYF

d_call: TRBD1
j_call: TRBJ1-5
cdr3_length: 15
v_call: TRBV6-1
clone_size: -
cdr3_nt: TGTGCCAGCAGTGAAACCGGGACAGGGGGTCAGCCCCAGCATTTT
cdr3_aa: CASSETGTGGQPQHF

d_call: -
j_call: TRBJ2-7
cdr3_length: 15
v_call: TRBV3-1
clone_size: many
cdr3_nt: TGTGCCAGCAGCCAAGCTTTGTTTTTGCCCTACGAGCAGTACTTC
cdr3_aa: CASSQALFLPYEQYF

d_call: -
j_call: TRBJ2-4
cdr3_length: 15
v_call: TRBV4-2
clone_size: many
cdr3_nt: TGTGCCAGCAGTCTTTTCCGGGGGGCCAAAAACATTCAGTACTTC
cdr3_aa: CASSLFRGAKNIQYF

d_call: -
j_call: TRBJ2-1
cdr3_length: 12
v_call: TRBV2
clone_size: few
cdr3_nt: TGTGCCAGCAGTGAAGGGGACAATGAGCAGTTCTTC
cdr3_aa: CASSEGDNEQFF

d_call: TRBD1
j_call: TRBJ1-5
cdr3_length: 17
v_call: TRBV4-1
clone_size: -
cdr3_nt: TGCGCTAGCAGCCAAGTCGAGGGGGCGTATAGCAATCAGCCCCAGCATTTT
cdr3_aa: CASSQVEGAYSNQPQHF

d_call: -
j_call: TRBJ1-1
cdr3_length: 13
v_call: TRBV7-9
clone_size: once
cdr3_nt: TGTGCCAGCAGCTTAGACAGCTTCACTGAAGTTTTCTTT
cdr3_aa: CASSLDSFTEVFF

d_call: -
j_call: TRBJ2-7
cdr3_length: 17
v_call: TRBV7-2
clone_size: -
cdr3_nt: TGTGCCAGCAGCTTAGTAGGGGGTCGGATCCGCTCCTACGAGCAGTACTTC
cdr3_aa: CASSLVGGRIRSYEQYF

d_call: -
j_call: TRBJ2-5
cdr3_length: 13
v_call: TRBV7-9
clone_size: -
cdr3_nt: TGTGCCAGCACGCAGGGGTCCTACAATGAGCAGTACTTC
cdr3_aa: CASTQGSYNEQYF

d_call: TRBD2
j_call: TRBJ2-1
cdr3_length: 16
v_call: TRBV28
clone_size: -
cdr3_nt: TGTGCCAGCAGTTGGAGGACTAGCGGGATTAACAATGAGCAGTTCTTC
cdr3_aa: CASSWRTSGINNEQFF

d_call: -
j_call: TRBJ2-7
cdr3_length: 15
v_call: TRBV12-3/TRBV12-4
clone_size: few
cdr3_nt: TGTGCCAGCAGTCCCTATTGGGTACAGGGAAACGAGCAGTACTTC
cdr3_aa: CASSPYWVQGNEQYF

d_call: -
j_call: TRBJ2-1
cdr3_length: 16
v_call: TRBV28
clone_size: few
cdr3_nt: TGTGCCAGCAGTACAAGCCGGGGTATCCCCTACAATGAGCAGTTCTTC
cdr3_aa: CASSTSRGIPYNEQFF

d_call: -
j_call: TRBJ1-5
cdr3_length: 15
v_call: TRBV20-1
clone_size: -
cdr3_nt: TGCAGTGCTAGAGCGGGTTTAAAGGATAATCAGCCCCAGCATTTT
cdr3_aa: CSARAGLKDNQPQHF

d_call: -
j_call: TRBJ1-4
cdr3_length: 16
v_call: TRBV7-9
clone_size: -
cdr3_nt: TGTGCCAGCAGCTCAGGGCGGGCTTCCTTGAATGAAAAACTGTTTTTT
cdr3_aa: CASSSGRASLNEKLFF

d_call: -
j_call: TRBJ2-7
cdr3_length: 14
v_call: TRBV29-1
clone_size: few
cdr3_nt: TGCAGCGTTGTTTACACAGGGCCCCCTTACGAGCAGTACTTC
cdr3_aa: CSVVYTGPPYEQYF

d_call: TRBD2
j_call: TRBJ2-7
cdr3_length: 19
v_call: TRBV27
clone_size: -
cdr3_nt: TGTGCCAGCAGTTTACGAAGTATTTATGGGCTAGCGGGGAACTACGAGCAGTACTTC
cdr3_aa: CASSLRSIYGLAGNYEQYF

d_call: -
j_call: TRBJ1-5
cdr3_length: 14
v_call: TRBV12-3/TRBV12-4
clone_size: few
cdr3_nt: TGTGCCAGCAGTTCAACAGGGTCGGGACAGCCCCAGCATTTT
cdr3_aa: CASSSTGSGQPQHF

d_call: TRBD2
j_call: TRBJ2-1
cdr3_length: 15
v_call: TRBV30
clone_size: -
cdr3_nt: TGTGCCTGGAGCCCTGGACTAGCGGGTCCGCTCTTCCAGTTCTTC
cdr3_aa: CAWSPGLAGPLFQFF

d_call: -
j_call: TRBJ1-2
cdr3_length: 15
v_call: TRBV5-1
clone_size: -
cdr3_nt: TGCGCCAGCGGCCCGGAAGGAGCAGCTAACTATGGCTACACCTTC
cdr3_aa: CASGPEGAANYGYTF

d_call: TRBD1
j_call: TRBJ2-7
cdr3_length: 12
v_call: TRBV28
clone_size: many
cdr3_nt: TGTGCCAGCAGTTACAGGGGGGCCGAGCAGTACTTC
cdr3_aa: CASSYRGAEQYF

d_call: -
j_call: TRBJ1-2
cdr3_length: 12
v_call: TRBV6-4
clone_size: few
cdr3_nt: TGTGCCAGCACTTGCGGAGACTATGGCTACACCTTC
cdr3_aa: CASTCGDYGYTF

d_call: -
j_call: TRBJ2-3
cdr3_length: 18
v_call: TRBV6-5
clone_size: once
cdr3_nt: TGTGCCAGCAGTTACGTGCCGGGGGTGAGGCTAGGGACAGATGCGCAGTATTTT
cdr3_aa: CASSYVPGVRLGTDAQYF

d_call: -
j_call: TRBJ2-1
cdr3_length: 15
v_call: TRBV6-1
clone_size: -
cdr3_nt: TGTGCCAGCAGTGAAGCCCAGGGTCCATACAATGAGCAGTTCTTC
cdr3_aa: CASSEAQGPYNEQFF

d_call: -
j_call: TRBJ2-2
cdr3_length: 12
v_call: TRBV20-1
clone_size: -
cdr3_nt: TGCAGTGCTGAGACAGACACCGGGGAGCTGTTTTTT
cdr3_aa: CSAETDTGELFF

d_call: TRBD2
j_call: TRBJ2-3
cdr3_length: 16
v_call: TRBV5-1
clone_size: few
cdr3_nt: TGCGCCAGCAGCTTTCCACTAGCGGGAGTTCCAGATACGCAGTATTTT
cdr3_aa: CASSFPLAGVPDTQYF

d_call: -
j_call: TRBJ2-5
cdr3_length: 15
v_call: TRBV15
clone_size: few
cdr3_nt: TGTGCCACCAGCAGAGATCGAAAGTACCAAGAGACCCAGTACTTC
cdr3_aa: CATSRDRKYQETQYF

d_call: TRBD1
j_call: TRBJ1-5
cdr3_length: 14
v_call: TRBV19
clone_size: -
cdr3_nt: TGTGCCTCCAACAGGGGACAGGGGCATCAGCCCCAGCATTTT
cdr3_aa: CASNRGQGHQPQHF

d_call: TRBD2
j_call: TRBJ2-7
cdr3_length: 15
v_call: TRBV12-3/TRBV12-4
clone_size: few
cdr3_nt: TGTGCCAGCACCATCTCCCGCAGGGAGGGTGTCGAGCAGTACTTC
cdr3_aa: CASTISRREGVEQYF

d_call: -
j_call: TRBJ1-1
cdr3_length: 11
v_call: TRBV4-2
clone_size: -
cdr3_nt: TGTGCCAGCGAAGGTGGTACTGAAGCTTTCTTT
cdr3_aa: CASEGGTEAFF

d_call: -
j_call: TRBJ2-5
cdr3_length: 14
v_call: TRBV7-9
clone_size: few
cdr3_nt: TGTGCCAGCAGCACAGGGATGTGGGAAGAGACCCAGTACTTC
cdr3_aa: CASSTGMWEETQYF

d_call: TRBD1
j_call: TRBJ2-7
cdr3_length: 15
v_call: TRBV25-1
clone_size: few
cdr3_nt: TGTGCCAGCAGTGGTCGGGACAGCCTTAACTACGAGCAGTACTTC
cdr3_aa: CASSGRDSLNYEQYF

d_call: TRBD1
j_call: TRBJ1-1
cdr3_length: 17
v_call: TRBV5-1
clone_size: -
cdr3_nt: TGCGCCAGCAGCTTTAGGACGACAGGGATGATGAACACTGAAGCTTTCTTT
cdr3_aa: CASSFRTTGMMNTEAFF

d_call: -
j_call: TRBJ1-4
cdr3_length: 14
v_call: TRBV20-1
clone_size: few
cdr3_nt: TGCAGTGCTAGGGCAGGGAGGACTAATGAAAAACTGTTTTTT
cdr3_aa: CSARAGRTNEKLFF

d_call: -
j_call: TRBJ1-2
cdr3_length: 13
v_call: TRBV29-1
clone_size: many
cdr3_nt: TGCAGCGTTCGGACTTCAGAGGGCTATGGCTACACCTTC
cdr3_aa: CSVRTSEGYGYTF

d_call: -
j_call: TRBJ2-2
cdr3_length: 16
v_call: TRBV7-2
clone_size: -
cdr3_nt: TGTGCCAGCAGCTTAGCGTCCGTATCGAGCACCGGGGAGCTGTTTTTT
cdr3_aa: CASSLASVSSTGELFF

d_call: TRBD1
j_call: TRBJ1-4
cdr3_length: 18
v_call: TRBV5-6
clone_size: -
cdr3_nt: TGTGCCAGCAGCTTGGGGAGTCCCGGGACAGGGACCGGTGAAAAACTGTTTTTT
cdr3_aa: CASSLGSPGTGTGEKLFF

d_call: TRBD2
j_call: TRBJ2-1
cdr3_length: 14
v_call: TRBV9
clone_size: few
cdr3_nt: TGTGCCAGCAGCGTCAGCGGGAGGGATAATGAGCAGTTCTTC
cdr3_aa: CASSVSGRDNEQFF

d_call: TRBD1
j_call: TRBJ1-1
cdr3_length: 15
v_call: TRBV20-1
clone_size: few
cdr3_nt: TGCAGTGGCGTCCGACAGGGGGCGTGGGACACTGAAGCTTTCTTT
cdr3_aa: CSGVRQGAWDTEAFF

d_call: TRBD2
j_call: TRBJ2-3
cdr3_length: 13
v_call: TRBV5-1
clone_size: -
cdr3_nt: TGCGCCAGCAGCTTGAACGGGGGGGATACGCAGTATTTT
cdr3_aa: CASSLNGGDTQYF

d_call: TRBD2
j_call: TRBJ2-7
cdr3_length: 14
v_call: TRBV20-1
clone_size: -
cdr3_nt: TGCAGTGCTAGGGATACGAGCGGGGGGCACGAGCAGTACTTC
cdr3_aa: CSARDTSGGHEQYF

d_call: TRBD2
j_call: TRBJ2-3
cdr3_length: 15
v_call: TRBV12-3/TRBV12-4
clone_size: -
cdr3_nt: TGTGCCAGCAGTGGACTAGCGGGGGGGCTGGATACGCAGTATTTT
cdr3_aa: CASSGLAGGLDTQYF

d_call: -
j_call: TRBJ1-1
cdr3_length: 16
v_call: TRBV5-1
clone_size: few
cdr3_nt: TGCGCCAGCTCCAAAGGGCATGAAATAATGAACACTGAAGCTTTCTTT
cdr3_aa: CASSKGHEIMNTEAFF

d_call: -
j_call: TRBJ2-5
cdr3_length: 15
v_call: TRBV5-5
clone_size: -
cdr3_nt: TGTGCCAGCAGACCCGACCCGACTCGGGACAATGAGCAGTACTTC
cdr3_aa: CASRPDPTRDNEQYF

d_call: -
j_call: TRBJ2-7
cdr3_length: 13
v_call: TRBV3-1
clone_size: many
cdr3_nt: TGTGCCAGCAGCCACGGAGCGTTCGACGAGCAGTACTTC
cdr3_aa: CASSHGAFDEQYF

d_call: -
j_call: TRBJ2-7
cdr3_length: 14
v_call: TRBV12-3/TRBV12-4
clone_size: -
cdr3_nt: TGTGCCAGCAGCCGGAAGACTAGCTCCTACGAGCAGTACTTC
cdr3_aa: CASSRKTSSYEQYF

d_call: -
j_call: TRBJ2-4
cdr3_length: 15
v_call: TRBV10-3
clone_size: -
cdr3_nt: TGTGCCATCAGTGAAGAGGCAGGGACCAAAAACATTCAGTACTTC
cdr3_aa: CAISEEAGTKNIQYF

d_call: TRBD2
j_call: TRBJ2-3
cdr3_length: 15
v_call: TRBV2
clone_size: -
cdr3_nt: TGTGCCAGCAGACGAGGACTAGGAGCCACAGATACGCAGTATTTT
cdr3_aa: CASRRGLGATDTQYF